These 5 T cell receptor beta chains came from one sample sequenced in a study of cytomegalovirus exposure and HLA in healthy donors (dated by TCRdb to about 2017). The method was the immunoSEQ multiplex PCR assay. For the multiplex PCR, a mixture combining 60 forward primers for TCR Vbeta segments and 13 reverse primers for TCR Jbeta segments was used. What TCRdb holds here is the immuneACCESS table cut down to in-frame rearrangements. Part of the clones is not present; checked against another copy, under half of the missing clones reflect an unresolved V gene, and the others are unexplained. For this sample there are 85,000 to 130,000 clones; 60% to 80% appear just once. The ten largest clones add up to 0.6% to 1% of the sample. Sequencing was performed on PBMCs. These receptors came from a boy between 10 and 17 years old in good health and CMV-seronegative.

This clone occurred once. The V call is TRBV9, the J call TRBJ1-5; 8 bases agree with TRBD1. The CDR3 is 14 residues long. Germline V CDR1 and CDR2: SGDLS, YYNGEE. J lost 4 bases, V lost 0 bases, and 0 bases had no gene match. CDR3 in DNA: TGTGCCAGCAGCGTAGGACAGGGGAATCAGCCCCAGCATTTT. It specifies CASSVGQGNQPQHF. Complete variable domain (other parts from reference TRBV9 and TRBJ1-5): DSGVTQTPKHLITATGQRVTLRCSPRSGDLSVYWYQQSLDQGLQFLIQYYNGEERAKGNILERFSAQQFPDLHSELNLSSLELGDSALYFCASSVGQGNQPQHFGDGTRLSIL.

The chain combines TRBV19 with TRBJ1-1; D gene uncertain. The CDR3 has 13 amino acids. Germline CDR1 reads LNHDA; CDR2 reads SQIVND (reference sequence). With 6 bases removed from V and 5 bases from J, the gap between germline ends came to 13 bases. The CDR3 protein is CASRQTGGTEAFF. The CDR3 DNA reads TGTGCCAGTAGGCAAACCGGAGGGACTGAAGCTTTCTTT.

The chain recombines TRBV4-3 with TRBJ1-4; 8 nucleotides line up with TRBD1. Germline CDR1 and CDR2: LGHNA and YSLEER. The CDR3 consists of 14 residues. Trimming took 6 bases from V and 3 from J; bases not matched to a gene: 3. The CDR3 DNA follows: TGCGCCAGCAGTTCGACAGGGGCTAATGAAAAACTGTTTTTT. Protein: CASSSTGANEKLFF.

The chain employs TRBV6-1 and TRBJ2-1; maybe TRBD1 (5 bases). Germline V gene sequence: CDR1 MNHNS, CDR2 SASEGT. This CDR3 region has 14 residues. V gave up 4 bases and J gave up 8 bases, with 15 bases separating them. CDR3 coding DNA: TGTGCCAGCAGTGTGTTCGGCAGGGTAGATGAGCAGTTCTTC. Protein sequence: CASSVFGRVDEQFF.

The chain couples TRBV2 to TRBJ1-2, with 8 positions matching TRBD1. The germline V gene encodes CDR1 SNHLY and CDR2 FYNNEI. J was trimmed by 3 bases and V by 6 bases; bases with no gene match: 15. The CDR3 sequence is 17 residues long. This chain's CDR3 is CASRSSGQGLTDYGYTF. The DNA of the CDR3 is TGTGCCAGCAGGTCCTCCGGACAGGGCTTGACGGACTATGGCTACACCTTC.